The 30 T cell receptor beta chains listed next were all sequenced from one sample in a study of cytomegalovirus exposure and HLA in healthy donors. Using immunoSEQ multiplex PCR, the repertoire was profiled, and TCRdb retains in-frame clones only, with some absent. The sample yields roughly 73,000 clones, around 96% seen once. What was sequenced was PBMCs. These receptors were collected from a man aged 18 to 30 in good health and CMV-seronegative.

The V call is TRBV18, the J call TRBJ1-2; 9 bases are shared with TRBD1. The CDR3 runs to 16 residues. Germline CDR1 is KGHSH and CDR2 is LQKENI. V dropped 3 bases and J dropped 3; count of bases not matched to a gene: 8. The DNA for the CDR3 is TGTGCCAGCTCACCGCCGGTGACAGGGGGGGACTATGGCTACACCTTC. Its translation: CASSPPVTGGDYGYTF.

J is TRBJ2-7 and V is TRBV11-2, with TRBD2 as a possible D gene (6 bases). Germline CDR1 reads SGHAT; CDR2 reads FQNNGV. The CDR3 is 15 residues long. Trimming cost V 0 bases and J 3 bases, with 12 bases left between them. The DNA of the CDR3 is TGTGCCAGCAGCTTAGATCCCCGGGGGTTCTACGAGCAGTACTTC. Amino acids: CASSLDPRGFYEQYF.

V is TRBV2 and J is TRBJ2-7; D remains unclear. This CDR3 is built from 13 residues. Germline CDR1 is SNHLY and CDR2 is FYNNEI. V was trimmed by 9 bases and J by 6 bases, leaving 18 bases between them. As DNA, the CDR3 is TGTGCCAGTCAAAACTCCTTTATTTCCGAGCAGTACTTC. Translating gives CASQNSFISEQYF.

The rearrangement joins TRBV27 to TRBJ1-2; TRBD1 aligns across 7 bases. This CDR3 has 13 amino acids. The V and J ends lost 6 bases and 2 bases, in that order; junction bases with no gene match: 3. Germline V gene sequence: CDR1 MNHEY, CDR2 SMNVEV (reference sequence). The CDR3 nucleotides read TGTGCCAGCAGAGGGACAGTAAACTATGGCTACACCTTC. It is translated as CASRGTVNYGYTF.

This rearrangement joins TRBV7-2 to TRBJ1-3, with a tentative D call TRBD1 (5 bases). V was trimmed by 6 bases and J by 4 bases, leaving 13 bases between them. CDR1 and CDR2 from the germline V gene are SGHTA and FQGNSA. CDR3 length: 14 amino acids. The CDR3 protein is CASRLGTGGNTIYF. CDR3 nucleotides: TGTGCCAGCAGGCTAGGCACAGGAGGAAACACCATATATTTT.

This clone was seen only once. The V and J genes are TRBV27 and TRBJ2-7, with D maybe TRBD1 (5 bases). V was pared by 5 bases and J by 0 bases, with 11 bases between. CDR3 length equals 14 residues. Germline V gene lookup returns CDR1 MNHEY and CDR2 SMNVEV (reference sequence). The CDR3 nucleotides read TGTGCCAGCAGTCCACACAGGAACTCCTACGAGCAGTACTTC. Translated, it gives CASSPHRNSYEQYF.

V usage is TRBV27 and J usage is TRBJ1-5; possible D gene TRBD1, 5 bases. The CDR3 contains 13 residues. V lost 2 bases to trimming and J lost 9 bases, with 11 bases between them. Germline V gene data show CDR1 as MNHEY and CDR2 as SMNVEV (reference sequence). DNA for the CDR3: TGTGCCAGCAGTTTAAACAGGTGGCCGCCCCAGCATTTT. Translating gives CASSLNRWPPQHF.

This clone was seen a single time. The rearrangement uses TRBV6-6 and TRBJ1-1, with unresolved D. V lost 2 bases and J 2 bases, leaving 15 bases between the germline ends. The CDR3 sequence is 16 residues long. CDR1 and CDR2 from the germline V gene are MNHNY and SVGAGI (reference sequence). CDR3 residues: CASSYGQHKVNTEAFF. The CDR3, as DNA: TGTGCCAGCAGTTACGGGCAGCATAAAGTCAACACTGAAGCTTTCTTT.

This chain connects TRBV27 to TRBJ2-6; a possible D gene is TRBD2 (5 bases). This CDR3 has 15 residues. Germline loops: CDR1 MNHEY, CDR2 SMNVEV (reference sequence). Deletions cut 4 bases from V and 2 bases from J, with 9 bases between. This CDR3 is CASSSEGAGANVLTF. The CDR3, as DNA: TGTGCCAGCAGTTCCGAGGGAGCTGGGGCCAACGTCCTGACTTTC. The full variable domain, in which reference TRBV27 and TRBJ2-6 provide the parts outside the CDR3, is EAQVTQNPRYLITVTGKKLTVTCSQNMNHEYMSWYRQDPGLGLRQIYYSMNVEVTDKGDVPEGYKVSRKEKRNFPLILESPSPNQTSLYFCASSSEGAGANVLTFGAGSRLTVL.

The V and J genes are TRBV11-2 and TRBJ2-3; D might be TRBD1 (5 bases). Per the germline V gene, CDR1 is SGHAT and CDR2 is FQNNGV. The length of the CDR3 is 17 residues. The V end lost 2 bases, the J end lost 4 bases, and 19 bases lay between the germline ends. The CDR3 loop is CASSLLPGFSRADTQYF. The CDR3 DNA reads as TGTGCCAGCAGCTTATTGCCAGGGTTTTCCAGAGCAGATACGCAGTATTTT.

The chain employs TRBV11-1 and TRBJ1-2; the match to TRBD1 covers 7 bases. Germline V CDR1 and CDR2: SGHAT, FQDESV (reference sequence). The CDR3 is 15 residues long. V shed 5 bases and J 2 bases; nucleotides not matched to a gene: 8. The CDR3 is CASSHTGDPNYGYTF. CDR3 DNA sequence: TGTGCCAGCAGCCACACAGGGGACCCCAACTATGGCTACACCTTC.

The chain combines TRBV6-1 with TRBJ2-1, with a possible D match to TRBD2 (7 bases). The ends were cut back, 2 bases at V and 9 bases at J, with 17 bases in the middle. The CDR3 contains 15 residues. CDR1 and CDR2 from the germline V gene are MNHNS and SASEGT. For the CDR3, the DNA is TGTGCCAGCAGTGAATTAAGGGGGGGATTGGGTGAGCAGTTCTTC. Its translation: CASSELRGGLGEQFF.

Here the CDR3 reads CAIGYRDTEGETQYF. The CDR3 coding sequence is TGTGCCATCGGCTACCGGGACACGGAAGGGGAGACCCAGTACTTC. The chain is built from TRBV10-3 and TRBJ2-5, with D possibly TRBD1 on 6 matching bases. The V end lost 8 bases, the J end lost 5 bases, and 21 bases lay between the germline ends. In germline, CDR1 is ENHRY, CDR2 SYGVKD. The CDR3 length is 15 residues.

As regards this clone: Other DNA sequences in this specimen translate into the identical CDR3. The rearrangement joins TRBV19 to TRBJ1-5, with TRBD1 matching 7 bases. Germline CDR1 is LNHDA and CDR2 is SQIVND (reference sequence). Germline trimming cut 0 bases from V and 7 bases from J; bases unmatched to any gene: 3. The CDR3 extends over 14 amino acids. This chain's CDR3 is CASSIDYRGQPQHF. Here the CDR3 DNA reads TGTGCCAGTAGTATAGACTACAGGGGACAGCCCCAGCATTTT.

V is TRBV5-6 and J is TRBJ2-7; D is ambiguous. Trimming removed 0 bases from V and 3 bases from J, with 13 bases in between. CDR1 and CDR2 from the germline V gene are SGHDT and YYEEEE. The CDR3 spans 15 residues. The chain's CDR3 is CASSLGQANHYEQYF. The CDR3 DNA is TGTGCCAGCAGCTTGGGGCAGGCGAACCACTACGAGCAGTACTTC. Based on the CDR3 plus reference TRBV5-6 and TRBJ2-7, the full variable domain is DAGVTQSPTHLIKTRGQQVTLRCSPKSGHDTVSWYQQALGQGPQFIFQYYEEEERQRGNFPDRFSGHQFPNYSSELNVNALLLGDSALYLCASSLGQANHYEQYFGPGTRLTVT.

V usage is TRBV5-5 and J usage is TRBJ1-1; TRBD1 is a possible D gene (6 bases). Germline assignment: CDR1 SGHKS and CDR2 YYEKEE (reference sequence). Deletions cut 1 base from V and 0 bases from J, with 10 bases between. The CDR3 loop spans 15 amino acids. The CDR3 loop reads CASSLRGGMNTEAFF. The CDR3 DNA is TGTGCCAGCAGCTTGCGGGGGGGCATGAACACTGAAGCTTTCTTT.

The rearrangement uses TRBV5-4 and TRBJ2-2, with D perhaps TRBD2 (5 bases). The CDR3 is 14 amino acids. Germline lookup yields CDR1 SGHNT and CDR2 YYREEE (reference sequence). The V end was cut by 7 bases, the J end by 4 bases, with 14 bases between. The CDR3 protein is CASGSGLTTGELFF. The DNA of the CDR3 is TGTGCCAGCGGATCTGGACTTACCACCGGGGAGCTGTTTTTT.

The chain couples TRBV5-4 to TRBJ1-2; D remains ambiguous. The CDR3 totals 14 residues. The V gene lost 0 bases and the J gene lost 4 bases, with 10 bases spanning the gap. Germline V gene lookup returns CDR1 SGHNT and CDR2 YYREEE (reference sequence). This CDR3 reads CASSLGTYSYGYTF. CDR3 DNA sequence: TGTGCCAGCAGCTTGGGCACCTATTCCTATGGCTACACCTTC.

The CDR3 spells CASSPPGTGNSPLHF. In DNA form, the CDR3 reads TGTGCCAGCTCACCACCTGGGACAGGCAATTCACCCCTCCACTTT. This chain connects TRBV18 to TRBJ1-6, with 8 bases matching TRBD1. Germline loops: CDR1 KGHSH, CDR2 LQKENI. V was pared by 0 bases and J by 7 bases, with 2 bases of the junction left unmatched. The CDR3 spans 15 residues. The entire variable domain, with the rest obtained from reference TRBV18 and TRBJ1-6, is as follows: NAGVMQNPRHLVRRRGQEARLRCSPMKGHSHVYWYRQLPEEGLKFMVYLQKENIIDESGMPKERFSAEFPKEGPSILRIQQVVRGDSAAYFCASSPPGTGNSPLHFGNGTRLTVT.

This chain links TRBV15 with TRBJ2-1; the match to TRBD1 covers 9 bases. Germline V gene lookup returns CDR1 LNHNV and CDR2 YYDKDF (reference sequence). The V gene end was trimmed by 1 base and the J gene end by 15 bases; junction bases not matched to a gene: 16. CDR3 length equals 16 residues. The CDR3 loop is CATSRGGTGWGGYGFF. The CDR3 nucleotides are TGTGCCACCAGCAGAGGGGGGACAGGGTGGGGAGGGTATGGGTTCTTC.

The rearrangement uses TRBV4-3 and TRBJ1-4, with 8 positions matching TRBD1. The CDR3 extends over 18 amino acids. V lost 4 bases to trimming and J lost 2 bases; unmatched junction nucleotides: 12. Per germline, CDR1 LGHNA and CDR2 YSLEER. The CDR3 DNA sequence: TGCGCCAGCAGCCCATATTCAGGACAGGGCAGCACTAATGAAAAACTGTTTTTT. Protein product: CASSPYSGQGSTNEKLFF.

The CDR3 region has the DNA TGTGCCAGCCTACCCCGGGGGTGGGGGAACACTGAAGCTTTCTTT. It yields the protein CASLPRGWGNTEAFF. The genes are TRBV25-1 and TRBJ1-1; D may be TRBD1 (5 bases). Deletions cut 8 bases from V and 1 base from J, with 17 bases between. CDR3 length equals 15 residues. From germline, CDR1 is MGHDK and CDR2 SYGVNS.

The rearrangement links TRBV5-1 to TRBJ2-7, with D possibly TRBD1 on 6 matching bases. CDR3 length equals 12 residues. From germline, CDR1 is SGHRS and CDR2 YFSETQ. V was trimmed by 2 bases and J by 5 bases, leaving 8 bases between them. The CDR3 nucleotides read TGCGCCAGCAGCTTCGAGGGGGACGAGCAGTACTTC. Its translation is CASSFEGDEQYF.

The J gene is TRBJ1-2, the V gene TRBV6-6, with TRBD1 matching 9 bases. V lost 6 bases and J lost 4; bases outside the gene matches: 6. CDR3 length: 14 residues. Germline lookup yields CDR1 MNHNY and CDR2 SVGAGI (reference sequence). As DNA, the CDR3 is TGTGCCAGCAGCCGGGGACAGGGAGGCTATGGCTACACCTTC. Protein product: CASSRGQGGYGYTF.

This chain uses TRBV4-2 with TRBJ1-4, with 8 bases aligning to TRBD1. CDR1 is LGHNA and CDR2 is YNFKEQ in the germline V gene. V lost 4 bases and J lost 1; bases outside the gene matches: 8. This CDR3 spans 17 amino acids. The CDR3 here is CASSLTGAAETNEKLFF. CDR3 DNA: TGTGCCAGCAGCCTGACAGGGGCGGCGGAAACTAATGAAAAACTGTTTTTT.

The chain uses TRBV5-5 and TRBJ1-1; 7 nucleotides match TRBD1. There are 14 residues in the CDR3. Germline V CDR1 and CDR2: SGHKS, YYEKEE (reference sequence). With V trimmed by 4 bases and J by 5 bases, 8 bases remained unmatched. The CDR3 is CASSMTGSNTEAFF. The CDR3 DNA sequence: TGTGCCAGCAGCATGACAGGGAGTAATACTGAAGCTTTCTTT.

The CDR3 reads CASRGQTSGAFF. CDR3 in DNA: TGTGCCAGCAGAGGACAGACCAGCGGAGCTTTCTTT. The chain couples TRBV6-5 to TRBJ1-1; tentatively, D is TRBD1 (6 bases). Germline CDR1 reads MNHEY; CDR2 reads SVGAGI. With 6 bases removed from V and 10 bases from J, the gap between germline ends came to 15 bases. This CDR3 has 12 amino acids.

The chain links TRBV7-9 to TRBJ2-5; TRBD2 aligns across 7 bases. Looked up from germline, CDR1 is SEHNR and CDR2 is FQNEAQ (reference sequence). Germline trimming cut 5 bases from V and 3 bases from J; bases unmatched to any gene: 6. This CDR3 is built from 14 residues. CDR3 bases: TGTGCCAGCAGCCCAGGGACTATTAAAGAGACCCAGTACTTC. Translated: CASSPGTIKETQYF.

V is TRBV5-1 and J is TRBJ1-5; 7 nucleotides match TRBD1. V lost 4 bases and J lost 2; bases outside the gene matches: 3. Germline lookup yields CDR1 SGHRS and CDR2 YFSETQ. The CDR3 contains 14 residues. The CDR3 DNA is TGCGCCAGCAGCCCCGGACAGGGCAATCAGCCCCAGCATTTT. This gives the protein CASSPGQGNQPQHF.

V and J are TRBV10-3 and TRBJ2-7; the match to TRBD1 covers 9 bases. Germline CDR1 is ENHRY and CDR2 is SYGVKD. V lost 0 bases, J lost 2 bases, and 5 bases stayed unmatched. This CDR3 comprises 16 residues. As DNA, the CDR3 is TGTGCCATCAGTGAGTCAAAAGGGACAGGGCCCTACGAGCAGTACTTC. Its protein is CAISESKGTGPYEQYF.